This T cell receptor beta chain comes out of a study of shared clonotypes between healthy human individuals. Study-wide results and limits: Depth was large, yet rarefaction showed that sorted-subset sequencing was incomplete.

Germline CDR1 is SGDLS and CDR2 is YYNGEE. The CDR3 consists of 14 residues. V gave up 2 bases and J gave up 0 bases; unmatched junction bases: 2. About this clone itself: The antigen is not known. In the same sample, other DNA sequences code for this CDR3.

Caucasian adults living in Nashville, Tennessee, provided all samples. Measured with immunoSEQ multiplex PCR; TCRdb has only the in-frame clones, and not every one. The data show some 1,100,000 clones, 75% to 85% seen once. This chain links TRBV9 with TRBJ2-7; 7 bases match TRBD1. This TCR was recovered from a man between 18 and 29 years old in good health. Some clones in this sample may be carry-over from other donors' samples. The sequenced sample consisted of memory CD4+ T cells from PBMCs. The sample's subset: CD45RA-negative fraction. CDR3 region: CASSVGTASYEQYF. CDR3 sequence (DNA): TGTGCCAGCAGCGTCGGGACAGCCTCCTACGAGCAGTACTTC. The full variable domain, in which reference TRBV9 and TRBJ2-7 provide the parts outside the CDR3, is DSGVTQTPKHLITATGQRVTLRCSPRSGDLSVYWYQQSLDQGLQFLIQYYNGEERAKGNILERFSAQQFPDLHSELNLSSLELGDSALYFCASSVGTASYEQYFGPGTRLTVT.